Each of the 6 T cell receptor beta chains below was sequenced from the same sample in a study of shared clonotypes between healthy human individuals. The method was immunoSEQ multiplex PCR; TCRdb's version includes in-frame clones alone and lacks a portion of them. The sample holds about 470,000 clones, around 79% seen once. Input material: PBMCs. The receptors shown here come from a woman aged 40 to 50 in good health. Some clones in this sample may be carry-over from other donors' samples.

This chain connects TRBV29-1 to TRBJ1-1; 10 nucleotides match TRBD1. The germline gives CDR1 SQVTM, CDR2 ANQGSEA. The CDR3 consists of 15 residues. Losses at the gene ends were 1 base for V and 3 bases for J; bases not matched to a gene: 5. DNA of the CDR3: TGCAGCGTTGAAGGACGACAGGGGGCGTACACTGAAGCTTTCTTT. Its translation is CSVEGRQGAYTEAFF.

The chain recombines TRBV18 with TRBJ2-7; D gene unclear. V dropped 3 bases and J dropped 2 bases, with 11 bases sitting between them. The CDR3 loop spans 14 amino acids. Germline V lookup: CDR1 KGHSH, CDR2 LQKENI. In DNA, the CDR3 is TGTGCCAGCTCACCGGGCACTAACCCCTACGAGCAGTACTTC. Translated, it gives CASSPGTNPYEQYF.

The chain has TRBV29-1 and TRBJ2-7; the D gene is possibly TRBD2 (6 bases). V was pared by 3 bases and J by 3 bases, with 15 bases between. In germline, CDR1 is SQVTM, CDR2 ANQGSEA. The CDR3 is 14 residues long. CDR3 nucleotides: TGCAGCGTTGAGGTATCCGGGGGAAGCTACGAGCAGTACTTC. This translates into CSVEVSGGSYEQYF.

With regard to this clone: Within the sample, other DNA sequences also encode this same CDR3. The V and J genes are TRBV5-1 and TRBJ2-5; tentative D call: TRBD1 (5 bases). V lost 4 bases, J lost 5 bases, and 15 bases lay in between. The germline V gene encodes CDR1 SGHRS and CDR2 YFSETQ. This CDR3 is built from 14 residues. CDR3 loop: CASSPPGRGETQYF. In nucleotides, the CDR3 is TGCGCCAGCAGCCCACCGGGTAGGGGTGAGACCCAGTACTTC.

Of note for this clone: This probably arose from a read error, given a far larger clone one base away. V gene TRBV28 combines with J gene TRBJ1-5; no firm D call. Germline V CDR1 and CDR2: MDHEN, SYDVKM. V was pared by 4 bases and J by 0 bases, with 4 bases between. This CDR3 comprises 13 residues. CDR3 amino acids: CASSWHSNQPQHF. The CDR3, as DNA: TGTGCCAGCAGTTGGCATAGCAATCAGCCCCAGCATTTT.

This chain links TRBV11-3 with TRBJ2-1, with D uncertain. This CDR3 region has 15 residues. The ends were cut back, 4 bases at V and 4 bases at J, with 14 bases in the middle. The germline V gene has CDR1 SGHNT and CDR2 YENEEA. The chain's CDR3 is CASSSSAGSYNEQFF. CDR3 in DNA: TGTGCCAGCAGCTCGTCCGCCGGGTCTTACAATGAGCAGTTCTTC.